This T cell receptor beta chain emerged from a study of beta chain features in type 1 diabetes. Study information: Cells sorted and examined across all samples totaled approximately 100,000,000. Study-level points and caveats: Shorter TCRB CDR3s, moderately but significantly so, marked every one of the four CD4+ subsets in Type 1 diabetes patients. VDJ junctions from patients with type 1 diabetes contained fewer insertions and more deletions.

The CDR3 is 16 residues long. V was trimmed by 2 bases and J by 2 bases, leaving 12 bases between them. CDR1 and CDR2 from the germline V gene are SGHDN and FVKESK. Of note for this clone: What it binds is unknown.

The investigators reverse transcribed all of the isolated RNA, so they sequenced expressed TCRB transcripts. Naive, central memory and regulatory T cell samples averaged about 3.6 million immunoSEQ reads each. Profiled with immunoSEQ multiplex PCR; TCRdb holds only in-frame clones, not every one. The sample yields 100,000 to 150,000 clones, 9% seen once. The authors obtained over 95% purity in all sorted populations. The chain combines TRBV14 with TRBJ1-4, with TRBD1 as a possible D gene (6 bases). The receptor's source is a man younger than 45 with type 1 diabetes. The source material was central memory CD4+ T cells from blood. CDR3 sequence: CASSQWFGGTNEKLFF. The DNA of the CDR3 is TGTGCCAGCAGCCAATGGTTTGGGGGCACTAATGAAAAACTGTTTTTT. The entire variable domain, with the rest obtained from reference TRBV14 and TRBJ1-4, is as follows: EAGVTQFPSHSVIEKGQTVTLRCDPISGHDNLYWYRRVMGKEIKFLLHFVKESKQDESGMPNNRFLAERTGGTYSTLKVQPAELEDSGVYFCASSQWFGGTNEKLFFGSGTQLSVL.